This is a list of T cell receptor beta chains from one sample in a study of control samples from healthy donors and cancer patients. Repertoires were generated with immunoSEQ multiplex PCR, while TCRdb's copy carries only in-frame clones and drops some. Found here are about 21,000 clones, around 84% of them singletons; the top ten hold more than 20%. Sequencing was done on a sample of PBMCs. These receptors all come from a man aged 60 to 75 with colorectal cancer. CDR3s include the opening cysteine and the closing phenylalanine or tryptophan. The D gene is left open where the match is weak. Size tells how often a clone was seen (once, few, many) or the class of an expanded clone, and some rows leave it out.

V gene	D gene	J gene	clone size	CDR3 DNA	CDR3 protein
TRBV5-1	TRBD1	TRBJ2-3	NA	TGCGCCAGCAGCTTGGCCTTGACAGGGACCACAGATACGCAGTATTTT	CASSLALTGTTDTQYF
TRBV2	TRBD2	TRBJ2-2	once	TGTGCCAGCAGTTCTCGACTAGCGGCAAACACCGGGGAGCTGTTTTTT	CASSSRLAANTGELFF
TRBV5-6	TRBD1	TRBJ2-7	NA	TGTGCCAGCAGCTTAGGAAGGACAGGGAACCCTTACGAGCAGTACTTC	CASSLGRTGNPYEQYF
TRBV5-1	NA	TRBJ2-3	NA	TGCGCCAGCAGACCGGACCCCGATACGCAGTATTTT	CASRPDPDTQYF
TRBV7-9	TRBD1	TRBJ2-1	NA	TGTGCCAGCAGCCCAGCAGGGGGGCAGTTCTTC	CASSPAGGQFF
TRBV5-1	NA	TRBJ2-2	few	TGCGCCAGCAGCTTGTTACAGGGAAACACCGGGGAGCTGTTTTTT	CASSLLQGNTGELFF
TRBV11-2	NA	TRBJ1-2	NA	TGTGCCAGCAGCTTAGAGCCGACAGGACGGAACTATGGCTACACCTTC	CASSLEPTGRNYGYTF
TRBV29-1	TRBD1	TRBJ1-2	NA	TGCAGCGTCCGGGGGGCGCCGGGACAGGGCGCCTACACCTTC	CSVRGAPGQGAYTF
TRBV4-1	NA	TRBJ1-3	NA	TGCGCCAGCAGCCAGGACGGATGGGGGGCGACCGGTGGAAACACCATATATTTT	CASSQDGWGATGGNTIYF
TRBV27	NA	TRBJ1-4	NA	TGTGCCAGCAGTTTAGGGGCAGGATTTGAACTGTTTTTT	CASSLGAGFELFF